This T cell receptor (beta chain) was identified during a study of Graves' ophthalmopathy and Graves' hyperthyroidism. In its sample, this clonotype was seen many times. What it binds is unknown. Study observations and caveats: Blood also carried most expanded thyroid clonotypes exceeding 0.001 frequency. Cross-validated, the 13-signature model showed 87.88%/81.08% sensitivity/specificity, and 80%/75% in the test set.

Patients in the hyperthyroidism group, adults aged 18 to 65, were newly diagnosed, under 2 months' duration. Patients were diagnosed from clinical symptoms, serum thyroxine, TRAb, thyroid ultrasound and orbital computed tomography. Amplification of TCR beta CDR3 regions used RNA transcripts. A first-round RT-PCR used HTBI primers, followed by a second-round multiplex PCR. One entry per CDR3 protein, called by TCRdb with MiXCR from the multiplex PCR reads. The sample consists of a few hundred thousand distinct CDR3 sequences, about 18% of them appearing once. Unmatched junction bases numbered 0, after V lost 3 bases and J lost 4 bases. CDR1 is MNHNS, CDR2 SASEGT, per germline. This CDR3 is 13 amino acids long.

The sequenced material came from peripheral blood. The V and J genes are TRBV6-1 and TRBJ1-5; 7 bases match TRBD1. This clonotype originated in an adult woman with stable Graves' hyperthyroidism. DNA of the CDR3: TGTGCCAGCAGTGAGACAGGGAATCAGCCCCAGCATTTT. It yields the protein CASSETGNQPQHF.